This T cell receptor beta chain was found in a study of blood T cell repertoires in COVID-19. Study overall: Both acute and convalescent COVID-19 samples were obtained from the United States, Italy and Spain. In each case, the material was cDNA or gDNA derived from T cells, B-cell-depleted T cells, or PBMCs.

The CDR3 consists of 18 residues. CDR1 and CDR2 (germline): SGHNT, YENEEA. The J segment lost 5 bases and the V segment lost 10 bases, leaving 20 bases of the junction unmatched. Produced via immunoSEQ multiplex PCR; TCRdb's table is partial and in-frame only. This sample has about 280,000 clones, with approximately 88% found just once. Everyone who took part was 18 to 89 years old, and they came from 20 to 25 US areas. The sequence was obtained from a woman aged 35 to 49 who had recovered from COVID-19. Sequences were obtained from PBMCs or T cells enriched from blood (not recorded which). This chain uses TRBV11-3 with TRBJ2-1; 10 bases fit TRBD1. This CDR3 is CATPGQGSSKQSHNEQFF. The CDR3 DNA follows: TGTGCCACTCCGGGACAGGGGAGCTCAAAGCAATCTCACAATGAGCAGTTCTTC.